Sequencing of this TCR beta chain was carried out in a study of cytotoxic CD8 clonotypes in ibrutinib-treated CLL. The study's findings and limits: Elevated clonality accompanied ibrutinib response, with a return toward baseline values at progression. Public clonotypes were seen rarely and were contracted or stable on treatment.

V shed 3 bases and J shed 4 bases, with 8 bases lying between them. This CDR3 comprises 13 residues. CDR1 SGHDT and CDR2 YYEEEE come from the germline V gene. This clone was detected only a few times. The antigen is unknown. Libraries were prepared by immunoSEQ multiplex PCR; TCRdb keeps only in-frame clonotypes and omits some of them. The table includes about 92,000 clones, 75% to 80% detected once. The sample in question was PBMCs, obtained after 24 months of ibrutinib treatment. This TCR came from a human donor with chronic lymphocytic leukemia. The rearrangement uses TRBV5-6 and TRBJ1-3; a possible D gene is TRBD1 (6 bases). CDR3 protein: CASSYGQGNTIYF. The CDR3 DNA follows: TGTGCCAGCAGCTACGGACAGGGAAACACCATATATTTT.